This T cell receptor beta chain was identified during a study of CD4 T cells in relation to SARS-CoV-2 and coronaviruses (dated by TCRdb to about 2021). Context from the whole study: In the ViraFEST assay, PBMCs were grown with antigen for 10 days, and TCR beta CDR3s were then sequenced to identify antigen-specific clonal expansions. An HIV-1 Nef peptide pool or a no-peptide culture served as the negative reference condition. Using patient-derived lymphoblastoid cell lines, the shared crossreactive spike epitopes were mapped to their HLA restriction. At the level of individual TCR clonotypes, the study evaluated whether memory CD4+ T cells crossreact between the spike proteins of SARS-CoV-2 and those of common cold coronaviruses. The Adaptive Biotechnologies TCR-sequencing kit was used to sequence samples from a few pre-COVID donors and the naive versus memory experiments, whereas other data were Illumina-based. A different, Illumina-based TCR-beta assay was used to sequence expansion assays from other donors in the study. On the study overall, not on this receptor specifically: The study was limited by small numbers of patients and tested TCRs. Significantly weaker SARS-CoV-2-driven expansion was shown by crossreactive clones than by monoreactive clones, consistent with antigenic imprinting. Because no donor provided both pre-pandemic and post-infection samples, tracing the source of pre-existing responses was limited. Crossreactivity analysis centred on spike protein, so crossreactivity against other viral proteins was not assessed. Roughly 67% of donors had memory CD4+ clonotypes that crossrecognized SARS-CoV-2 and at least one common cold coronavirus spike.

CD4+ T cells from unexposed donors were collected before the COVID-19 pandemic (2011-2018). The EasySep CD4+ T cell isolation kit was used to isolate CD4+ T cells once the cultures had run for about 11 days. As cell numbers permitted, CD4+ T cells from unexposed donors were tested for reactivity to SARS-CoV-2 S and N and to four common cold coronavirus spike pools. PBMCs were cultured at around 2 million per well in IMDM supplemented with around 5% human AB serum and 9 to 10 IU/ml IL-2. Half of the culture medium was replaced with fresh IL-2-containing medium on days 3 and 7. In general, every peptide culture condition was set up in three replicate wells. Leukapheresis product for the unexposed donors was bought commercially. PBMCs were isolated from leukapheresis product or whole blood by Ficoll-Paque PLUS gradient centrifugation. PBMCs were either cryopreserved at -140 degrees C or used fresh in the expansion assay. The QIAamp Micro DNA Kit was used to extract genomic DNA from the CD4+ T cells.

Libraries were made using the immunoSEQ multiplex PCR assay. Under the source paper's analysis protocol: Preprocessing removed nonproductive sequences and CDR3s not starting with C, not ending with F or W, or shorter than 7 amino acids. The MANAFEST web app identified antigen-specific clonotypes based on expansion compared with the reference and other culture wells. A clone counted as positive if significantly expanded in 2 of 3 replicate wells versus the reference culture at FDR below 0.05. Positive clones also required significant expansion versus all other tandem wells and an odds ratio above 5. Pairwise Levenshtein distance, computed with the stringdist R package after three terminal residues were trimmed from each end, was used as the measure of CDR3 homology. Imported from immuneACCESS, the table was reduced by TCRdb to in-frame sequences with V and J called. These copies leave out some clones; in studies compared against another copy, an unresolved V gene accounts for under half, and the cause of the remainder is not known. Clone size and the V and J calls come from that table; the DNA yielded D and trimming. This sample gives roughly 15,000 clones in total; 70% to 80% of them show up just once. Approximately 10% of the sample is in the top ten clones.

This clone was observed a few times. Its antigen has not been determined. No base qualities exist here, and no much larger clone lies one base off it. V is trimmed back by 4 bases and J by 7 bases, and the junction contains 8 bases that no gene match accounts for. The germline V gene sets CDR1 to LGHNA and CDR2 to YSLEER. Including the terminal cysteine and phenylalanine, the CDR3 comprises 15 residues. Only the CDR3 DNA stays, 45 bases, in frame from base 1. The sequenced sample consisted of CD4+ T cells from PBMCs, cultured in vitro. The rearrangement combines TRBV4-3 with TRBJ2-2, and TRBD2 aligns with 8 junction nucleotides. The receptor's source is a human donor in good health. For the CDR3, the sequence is CASSRDSGTGGELFF. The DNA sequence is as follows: TGCGCCAGCAGCCGGGATAGCGGGACGGGCGGGGAGCTGTTTTTT.